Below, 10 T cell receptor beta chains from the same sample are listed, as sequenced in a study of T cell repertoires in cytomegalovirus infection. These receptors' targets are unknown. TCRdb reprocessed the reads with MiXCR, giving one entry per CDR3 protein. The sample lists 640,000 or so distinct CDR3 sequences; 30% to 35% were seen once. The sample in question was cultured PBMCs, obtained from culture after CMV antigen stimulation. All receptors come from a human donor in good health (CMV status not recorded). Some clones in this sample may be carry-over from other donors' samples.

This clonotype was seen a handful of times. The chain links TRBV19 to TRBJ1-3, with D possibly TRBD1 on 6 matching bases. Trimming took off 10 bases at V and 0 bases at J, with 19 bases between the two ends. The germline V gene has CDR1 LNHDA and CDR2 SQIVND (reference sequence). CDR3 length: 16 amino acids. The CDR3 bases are TGTGCCACGACACGGGAGGGACAAGTCTCTGGAAACACCATATATTTT. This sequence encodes CATTREGQVSGNTIYF.

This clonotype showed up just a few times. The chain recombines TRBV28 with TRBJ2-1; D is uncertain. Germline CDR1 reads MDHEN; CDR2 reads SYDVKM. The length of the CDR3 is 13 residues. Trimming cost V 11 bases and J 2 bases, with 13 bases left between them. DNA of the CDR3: TGTGCCGGCCAAGGAGCTACCTACAATGAGCAGTTCTTC. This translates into CAGQGATYNEQFF.

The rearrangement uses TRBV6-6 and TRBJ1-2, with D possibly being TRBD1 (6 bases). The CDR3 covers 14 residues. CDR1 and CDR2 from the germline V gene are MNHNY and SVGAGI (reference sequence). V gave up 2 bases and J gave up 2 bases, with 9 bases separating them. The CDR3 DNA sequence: TGTGCCAGCAGTTACCGGGACACGAACTATGGCTACACCTTC. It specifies CASSYRDTNYGYTF.

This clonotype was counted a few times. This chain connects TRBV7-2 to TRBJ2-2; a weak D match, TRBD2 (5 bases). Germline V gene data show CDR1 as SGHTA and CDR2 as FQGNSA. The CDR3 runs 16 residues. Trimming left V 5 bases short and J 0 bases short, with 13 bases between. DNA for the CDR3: TGTGCCAGCAGCCCGTTGGACGGGACGAACACCGGGGAGCTGTTTTTT. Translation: CASSPLDGTNTGELFF.

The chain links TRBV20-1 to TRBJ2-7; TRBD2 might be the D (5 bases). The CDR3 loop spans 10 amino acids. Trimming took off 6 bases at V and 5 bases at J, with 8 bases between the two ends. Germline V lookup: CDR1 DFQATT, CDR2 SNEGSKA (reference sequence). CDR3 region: CSAEAHEQYF. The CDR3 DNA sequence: TGCAGTGCGGAGGCCCACGAGCAGTACTTC.

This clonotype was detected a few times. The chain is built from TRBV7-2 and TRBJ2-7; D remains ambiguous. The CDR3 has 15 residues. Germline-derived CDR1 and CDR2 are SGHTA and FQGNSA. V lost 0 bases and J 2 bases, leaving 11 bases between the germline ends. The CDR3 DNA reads TGTGCCAGCAGCTTAGCGCGCGCATCCCCCTACGAGCAGTACTTC. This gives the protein CASSLARASPYEQYF.

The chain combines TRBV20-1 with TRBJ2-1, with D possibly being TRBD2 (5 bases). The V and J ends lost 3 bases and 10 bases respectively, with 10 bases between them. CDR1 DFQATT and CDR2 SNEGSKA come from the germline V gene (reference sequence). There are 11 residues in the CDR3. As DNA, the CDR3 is TGCAGTGCTAGGGGGAGCCGCGAGCAGTTCTTC. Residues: CSARGSREQFF.

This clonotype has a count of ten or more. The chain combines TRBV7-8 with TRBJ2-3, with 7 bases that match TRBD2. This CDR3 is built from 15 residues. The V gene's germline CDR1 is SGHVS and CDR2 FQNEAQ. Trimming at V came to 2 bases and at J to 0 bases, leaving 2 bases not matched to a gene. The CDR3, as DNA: TGTGCCAGCAGCTTACCAGCGGGGAGCACAGATACGCAGTATTTT. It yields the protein CASSLPAGSTDTQYF.

Here the CDR3 DNA reads TGTGCCAGCGGACGTTTGGGGTCCTACGAGCAGTACTTC. Protein product: CASGRLGSYEQYF. The chain recombines TRBV5-4 with TRBJ2-7; no reliable D call. The CDR3 has 13 amino acids. Trimming stripped 7 bases from V and 1 base from J, with 12 bases between. Germline values: CDR1 SGHNT, CDR2 YYREEE (reference sequence).

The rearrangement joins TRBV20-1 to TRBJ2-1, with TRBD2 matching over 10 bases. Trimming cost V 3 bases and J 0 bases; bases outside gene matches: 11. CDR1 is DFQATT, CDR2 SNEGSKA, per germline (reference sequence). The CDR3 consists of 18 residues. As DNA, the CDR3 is TGCAGTGCTAGGGGCGGGCTAGCGGGAGCCTCCTCCTACAATGAGCAGTTCTTC. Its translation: CSARGGLAGASSYNEQFF.